A selection of T cell receptor beta chains follows, all from one sample in a study of memory CD8 T cells in hepatitis C reinfection. TCRdb's copy holds only in-frame clones and misses some; the assay was immunoSEQ multiplex PCR. This table has just over 45,000 clones, approximately 92% appearing once. Sequencing was carried out using naive CD8+ T cells sorted from blood. Source of these receptors: a man aged 18 to 30 with hepatitis C virus infection. CDR3s include the opening cysteine and the closing phenylalanine or tryptophan. The D gene is left open where the match is weak. Size tells how often a clone was seen (once, few, many) or the class of an expanded clone, and some rows leave it out.

v_call	j_call	clone_size	d_call	cdr3_aa	cdr3_nt
TRBV6-5	TRBJ2-2	.	TRBD2	CASRTLAGYTGELFF	TGTGCCAGCAGAACACTAGCGGGGTACACCGGGGAGCTGTTTTTT
TRBV30	TRBJ1-4	.	.	CAWSVPVWLFF	TGTGCCTGGAGTGTACCGGTTTGGCTGTTTTTT
TRBV7-3	TRBJ2-1	.	TRBD2	CASSLTGLAGFPEQFF	TGTGCCAGCAGCTTAACCGGACTAGCGGGATTCCCTGAGCAGTTCTTC
TRBV2	TRBJ2-1	.	TRBD1	CASSEGQGYNEQFF	TGTGCCAGCAGTGAGGGACAGGGCTACAATGAGCAGTTCTTC
TRBV6-5	TRBJ1-6	few	.	CASSYSSPGFNSPLHF	TGTGCCAGCAGTTACTCGAGCCCAGGGTTCAATTCACCCCTCCACTTT
TRBV4-3	TRBJ2-2	.	TRBD2	CASSQDDIETSGQNTGELFF	TGCGCCAGCAGCCAAGATGATATTGAGACTAGCGGGCAGAACACCGGGGAGCTGTTTTTT
TRBV19	TRBJ1-4	.	TRBD1	CASMVGDRGSEKLFF	TGTGCCAGTATGGTCGGGGACAGGGGTAGTGAAAAACTGTTTTTT
TRBV10-1	TRBJ2-1	.	TRBD2	CASAGGKDNEQFF	TGCGCCAGTGCGGGAGGCAAAGACAATGAGCAGTTCTTC
TRBV7-9	TRBJ1-4	.	TRBD1	CASSLVPGQGVATNEKLFF	TGTGCCAGCAGCTTAGTTCCGGGACAGGGGGTTGCAACTAATGAAAAACTGTTTTTT
TRBV27	TRBJ2-7	.	TRBD1	CASNRQGRGYEQYF	TGTGCCAGCAATCGACAGGGGCGCGGGTACGAGCAGTACTTC
TRBV5-6	TRBJ2-1	once	.	CASSLGGLSSYNEQFF	TGTGCCAGCAGCTTGGGAGGTTTGAGCTCCTACAATGAGCAGTTCTTC
TRBV27	TRBJ2-7	.	TRBD2	CASSFPGGEQYF	TGTGCCAGCAGTTTTCCGGGAGGGGAGCAGTACTTC
TRBV7-6	TRBJ2-5	.	TRBD2	CASSLGTSGREETQYF	TGTGCCAGCAGCTTAGGGACTAGCGGGAGGGAAGAGACCCAGTACTTC
TRBV7-9	TRBJ2-1	.	TRBD2	CASSTTTFRGVHEQFF	TGTGCCAGCAGCACAACGACCTTCCGGGGGGTACATGAGCAGTTCTTC
TRBV7-9	TRBJ2-7	.	.	CASSPTRVYEQYF	TGTGCCAGCAGCCCTACTAGGGTCTACGAGCAGTACTTC
TRBV5-1	TRBJ2-3	.	TRBD2	CASSTGLGGDTQYF	TGCGCCAGCAGCACGGGACTCGGGGGGGATACGCAGTATTTT
TRBV6-5	TRBJ1-2	.	.	CASSYEGNYGYTF	TGTGCCAGCAGTTACGAGGGTAACTATGGCTACACCTTC
TRBV11-3	TRBJ2-5	.	TRBD1	CASSSTGAHQPLIETQYF	TGTGCCAGCAGCTCGACAGGGGCCCACCAACCCTTGATAGAGACCCAGTACTTC
TRBV5-6	TRBJ2-7	.	.	CASSLGVSYEQYF	TGTGCCAGCAGCTTGGGAGTTTCCTACGAGCAGTACTTC
TRBV6-1	TRBJ2-7	.	TRBD1	CASSEAMAGTGTYEQYF	TGTGCCAGCAGTGAAGCTATGGCCGGGACAGGGACCTACGAGCAGTACTTC
TRBV6-5	TRBJ2-3	once	.	CASSLSSTDTQYF	TGTGCCAGCAGTTTATCTAGCACAGATACGCAGTATTTT
TRBV9	TRBJ1-1	.	TRBD1	CASGTGGNTEAFF	TGTGCCAGCGGAACAGGGGGCAACACTGAAGCTTTCTTT
TRBV2	TRBJ1-6	.	.	CASSGGYNSPLHF	TGTGCCAGCTCCGGGGGGTATAATTCACCCCTCCACTTT
TRBV9	TRBJ2-2	.	.	CASSVSGAGELFF	TGTGCCAGCAGCGTATCGGGGGCCGGGGAGCTGTTTTTT
TRBV2	TRBJ2-3	.	TRBD2	CASSEELAGGSDTQYF	TGTGCCAGCAGTGAAGAACTAGCGGGAGGGTCAGATACGCAGTATTTT
TRBV6-6	TRBJ1-2	once	.	CASSSDRTPVYGYTF	TGTGCCAGCAGTTCTGACAGGACCCCCGTCTATGGCTACACCTTC
TRBV5-1	TRBJ2-7	.	.	CASSLAGVGTYEQYF	TGCGCCAGCAGCTTGGCGGGGGTGGGGACCTACGAGCAGTACTTC
TRBV27	TRBJ2-7	.	TRBD1	CASSFGRGREQYF	TGTGCCAGCAGTTTCGGCAGGGGGCGCGAGCAGTACTTC
TRBV5-1	TRBJ2-3	.	TRBD2	CASALAGVKDTQYF	TGCGCCAGCGCACTAGCGGGAGTTAAAGATACGCAGTATTTT
TRBV7-9	TRBJ1-3	.	.	CASSRIELLDTIYF	TGTGCCAGCAGCCGAATTGAACTCCTCGACACCATATATTTT
TRBV9	TRBJ2-3	.	TRBD2	CASSVGTSGFGDTQYF	TGTGCCAGCAGCGTGGGGACTAGCGGGTTCGGAGATACGCAGTATTTT
TRBV29-1	TRBJ2-2	.	TRBD2	CSANSGGDTGELFF	TGCAGCGCGAATTCGGGGGGGGACACCGGGGAGCTGTTTTTT
TRBV19	TRBJ2-2	.	TRBD1	CASSIIGTGYTGELFF	TGTGCCAGTAGTATAATCGGGACAGGCTACACCGGGGAGCTGTTTTTT
TRBV10-3	TRBJ2-1	.	.	CAIARGKGGNEQFF	TGTGCCATCGCCCGGGGTAAAGGGGGAAATGAGCAGTTCTTC
TRBV4-2	TRBJ2-1	.	.	CASSQDFPGVHYNEQFF	TGTGCCAGCAGCCAAGACTTTCCCGGGGTACATTACAATGAGCAGTTCTTC
TRBV29-1	TRBJ2-5	.	TRBD1	CSVTGTGGIGRQETQYF	TGCAGCGTTACCGGGACAGGGGGAATAGGGCGCCAAGAGACCCAGTACTTC
TRBV30	TRBJ1-2	.	TRBD1	CAWSVRGHTNYGYTF	TGTGCCTGGAGTGTAAGGGGGCATACTAACTATGGCTACACCTTC
TRBV9	TRBJ2-3	.	.	CASSYLPEADTQYF	TGTGCCAGCAGTTACCTACCCGAGGCAGATACGCAGTATTTT
TRBV27	TRBJ2-1	.	TRBD1	CASSLAGGPYNEQFF	TGTGCCAGCAGTTTAGCAGGGGGCCCCTACAATGAGCAGTTCTTC